This T cell receptor beta chain appears in the sequencing data of a study of blood T cell repertoires in COVID-19. Study background: PBMCs, B-cell-depleted T cells, or T cells were the source of the cDNA or gDNA that made up the material.

TCRdb keeps only in-frame clones here, not all; method: immunoSEQ multiplex PCR. The sample contains 130,000 or so clones, about 90% of which appear only once. J was trimmed by 1 base and V by 5 bases; bases with no gene match: 6. The CDR3 totals 15 residues. From germline, CDR1 is MNHEY and CDR2 SVGEGT. This receptor was identified in an older woman with acute or convalescent COVID-19. The chain carries TRBV6-2 or TRBV6-3 and TRBJ1-1; 8 positions match TRBD1. Material for sequencing was peripheral blood. Here the CDR3 DNA reads TGTGCCAGCAGTGACAGGGGTAGGGGGAACACTGAAGCTTTCTTT. Translated, it gives CASSDRGRGNTEAFF.